Below are 23 T cell receptor beta chains sequenced from a single sample in a study of response to subunit inactivated influenza vaccine. Using its own MiXCR run on the RT-PCR reads, TCRdb lists one record per CDR3 protein. Here the sample spans roughly 500,000 distinct CDR3 sequences, about 25% being singletons. Sample: CD4+ T cells sorted from PBMCs, taken about 5 days after vaccination. These receptors were obtained from a man in his fifties or sixties who received an inactivated influenza vaccine.

A few counts support this clonotype. The rearrangement uses TRBV20-1 and TRBJ2-5, with unresolved D. The V gene's germline CDR1 is DFQATT and CDR2 SNEGSKA (reference sequence). The CDR3 extends over 11 amino acids. V dropped 2 bases and J dropped 5 bases, with 6 bases sitting between them. The CDR3 DNA reads TGCAGTGCTAGACATGGGGAGACCCAGTACTTC. As protein: CSARHGETQYF.

This clonotype was seen only a few times. CDR3 nucleotide sequence: TGTGCCAGCAGCCCGGGAGGTCTGAAGTACTTC. Translation: CASSPGGLKYF. The chain joins TRBV7-2 to TRBJ2-7; 7 bases map to TRBD2. Germline CDR1 SGHTA, CDR2 FQGNSA. J was trimmed by 11 bases and V by 5 bases; bases with no gene match: 6. The CDR3 spans 11 residues.

The CDR3: CASTNRGLNTEAFF. The CDR3 nucleotides read TGTGCCAGCACCAACAGGGGCTTGAACACTGAAGCTTTCTTT. The chain has TRBV12-3 or TRBV12-4 and TRBJ1-1; 7 nucleotides agree with TRBD1. This CDR3 is 14 amino acids long. The trim removed 7 bases at V and 0 bases at J, leaving 5 bases unmatched.

This clonotype was detected a few times. V is TRBV10-3 and J is TRBJ2-5; no definite D call. Germline CDR1 reads ENHRY; CDR2 reads SYGVKD. The CDR3 runs to 12 residues. Trimming shortened V by 5 bases and J by 0 bases, and 4 bases separated the two germline ends. The CDR3 reads CAISSHQETQYF. DNA of the CDR3: TGTGCCATCAGTTCCCACCAAGAGACCCAGTACTTC.

The chain joins TRBV6-5 to TRBJ2-2, with TRBD2 matching 7 bases. There are 15 residues in the CDR3. Trimming removed 1 base from V and 7 bases from J; junction bases left unmatched: 6. Germline V gives CDR1 MNHEY, CDR2 SVGAGI. CDR3 sequence reads: CASSYLSGGVGELFF. CDR3 in DNA: TGTGCCAGCAGTTACTTATCGGGGGGAGTCGGGGAGCTGTTTTTT.

This clonotype was detected many times. This sequence joins TRBV5-1 and TRBJ2-2; no clear D. The CDR3 is 13 amino acids. CDR1 SGHRS and CDR2 YFSETQ come from the germline V gene. The V and J ends lost 0 bases and 6 bases respectively, with 6 bases between them. This CDR3 reads CASSLDPAGELFF. The CDR3 region has the DNA TGCGCCAGCAGCTTGGACCCTGCCGGGGAGCTGTTTTTT.

This clonotype was seen a few times. V and J are TRBV29-1 and TRBJ1-5, with no clear D. Germline CDR1 reads SQVTM; CDR2 reads ANQGSEA. V was trimmed by 0 bases and J by 4 bases, leaving 7 bases between them. This CDR3 comprises 13 residues. The CDR3 DNA is TGCAGCGTTGAAGATACCCCGAATCAGCCCCAGCATTTT. The encoded protein is CSVEDTPNQPQHF.

The V and J genes are TRBV12-3 or TRBV12-4 and TRBJ1-4; D possibly corresponds to TRBD1 (5 bases). Trimming pared 5 bases from V and 7 bases from J, leaving 14 bases between. This CDR3 comprises 14 residues. As DNA, the CDR3 is TGTGCCAGCAGTGTAGGGGCGATGGGTGAAAAACTGTTTTTT. Amino acid sequence: CASSVGAMGEKLFF.

In its sample, this clonotype was seen a few times. The genes are TRBV27 and TRBJ2-7; 9 nucleotides match TRBD2. There are 14 residues in the CDR3. The germline V gene has CDR1 MNHEY and CDR2 SMNVEV (reference sequence). The ends lost 8 bases at V and 2 bases at J; junction bases unmatched: 7. CDR3 sequence (DNA): TGTGCCAGCGGAGCCGGGACTAGCCCCTACGAGCAGTACTTC. This encodes CASGAGTSPYEQYF.

The chain has TRBV5-1 and TRBJ1-2; D perhaps matches TRBD1 (6 bases). Trimming left V 0 bases short and J 2 bases short, with 8 bases between. Germline V lookup: CDR1 SGHRS, CDR2 YFSETQ. The CDR3 is 14 amino acids. The CDR3: CASSLEGENYGYTF. Here the CDR3 DNA reads TGCGCCAGCAGCTTGGAGGGGGAAAACTATGGCTACACCTTC.

This clonotype was detected a few times. This chain links TRBV9 with TRBJ1-3, with D uncertain. In germline, CDR1 is SGDLS, CDR2 YYNGEE. Between the trimmed V and J ends, which lost 4 bases and 0 bases, there was a span of 14 bases. This CDR3 has 16 residues. The CDR3 is CASSPSHAPSGNTIYF. As DNA, the CDR3 is TGTGCCAGCAGCCCTAGTCACGCTCCCTCTGGAAACACCATATATTTT. Variable domain in full (rest from reference TRBV9 and TRBJ1-3): DSGVTQTPKHLITATGQRVTLRCSPRSGDLSVYWYQQSLDQGLQFLIQYYNGEERAKGNILERFSAQQFPDLHSELNLSSLELGDSALYFCASSPSHAPSGNTIYFGEGSWLTVV.

The J gene is TRBJ1-2, the V gene TRBV5-4; D uncertain. V was clipped by 7 bases and J by 4 bases, with 11 bases between them. CDR1 is SGHNT, CDR2 YYREEE, per germline (reference sequence). CDR3 length equals 12 residues. CDR3 DNA: TGTGCCAGCGGCAAGGATGTCTATGGCTACACCTTC. This sequence encodes CASGKDVYGYTF.

This clonotype was seen a handful of times. The rearrangement links TRBV6-1 to TRBJ2-5; 9 bases fit TRBD1. The germline V gene encodes CDR1 MNHNS and CDR2 SASEGT. The CDR3 loop spans 14 amino acids. J gave up 5 bases and V 5 bases, and 6 bases lay outside the gene matches. The CDR3 reads CASSKQGALETQYF. As DNA, the CDR3 is TGTGCCAGCAGTAAACAGGGGGCGCTGGAGACCCAGTACTTC.

This chain links TRBV7-9 with TRBJ2-5; the D gene is possibly TRBD2 (5 bases). There are 13 residues in the CDR3. CDR1 is SEHNR, CDR2 FQNEAQ, per germline (reference sequence). Trimming removed 1 base at V and 5 bases at J, with 8 bases between. CDR3 sequence: CASSLDSGETQYF. As DNA, the CDR3 is TGTGCCAGCAGCTTAGATTCGGGGGAGACCCAGTACTTC. Full variable domain (outside the CDR3, taken from reference TRBV7-9 and TRBJ2-5): DTGVSQNPRHKITKRGQNVTFRCDPISEHNRLYWYRQTLGQGPEFLTYFQNEAQLEKSRLLSDRFSAERPKGSFSTLEIQRTEQGDSAMYLCASSLDSGETQYFGPGTRLLVL.

The V call is TRBV4-2, the J call TRBJ2-6; D not resolved. Trimming removed 4 bases at V and 3 bases at J, with 10 bases between. The germline V gene has CDR1 LGHNA and CDR2 YNFKEQ. The CDR3 length is 15 residues. The CDR3 is CASSLSFLGANVLTF. The CDR3 DNA is TGTGCCAGCAGCCTCTCATTTCTTGGGGCCAACGTCCTGACTTTC.

This clonotype was found many times. V and J are TRBV18 and TRBJ2-2; D unclear. V gave up 3 bases and J gave up 0 bases, with 17 bases separating them. In germline, CDR1 is KGHSH, CDR2 LQKENI. This CDR3 has 18 residues. This CDR3 is CASSPSTLGYTNTGELFF. CDR3 bases: TGTGCCAGCTCACCTAGCACGCTAGGATACACGAACACCGGGGAGCTGTTTTTT.

This clonotype has just a few counts. The genes are TRBV6-1 and TRBJ2-7, with a possible D match to TRBD2 (5 bases). V lost 6 bases and J 6 bases, leaving 15 bases between the germline ends. The CDR3 has 13 residues. Germline CDR1 and CDR2: MNHNS and SASEGT. CDR3 nucleotides: TGTGCCAGCAGAGAGACTAACGTGGGCGAGCAGTACTTC. It is translated as CASRETNVGEQYF.

The chain has TRBV20-1 and TRBJ2-5; a possible D gene is TRBD2 (6 bases). This CDR3 is built from 14 residues. V dropped 6 bases and J dropped 5 bases, with 19 bases sitting between them. Germline CDR1 and CDR2: DFQATT and SNEGSKA (reference sequence). The CDR3, as DNA: TGCAGTGCCACGGGAGCCCGCGGGCAGGAGACCCAGTACTTC. This codes for CSATGARGQETQYF.

The chain joins TRBV20-1 to TRBJ2-4, with TRBD2 matching over 8 bases. From germline, CDR1 is DFQATT and CDR2 SNEGSKA (reference sequence). J was trimmed by 2 bases and V by 0 bases; bases with no gene match: 6. The CDR3 has 16 residues. The CDR3 sequence is CSARDRVAGTKNIQYF. CDR3 DNA sequence: TGCAGTGCTAGAGATCGGGTAGCGGGGACCAAAAACATTCAGTACTTC.

At least ten counts were recorded for this clonotype. CDR3 nucleotide sequence: TGTGCCAGCAGCTTATATGGGGACATTCAGTACTTC. This gives the protein CASSLYGDIQYF. The chain recombines TRBV7-2 with TRBJ2-4, with no clear D. Germline CDR1 SGHTA, CDR2 FQGNSA. This CDR3 contains 12 residues. Trimming took off 2 bases at V and 8 bases at J, with 7 bases between the two ends. The whole variable domain, filled in from reference TRBV7-2 and TRBJ2-4, reads GAGVSQSPSNKVTEKGKDVELRCDPISGHTALYWYRQSLGQGLEFLIYFQGNSAPDKSGLPSDRFSAERTGGSVSTLTIQRTQQEDSAVYLCASSLYGDIQYFGAGTRLSVL.

The genes are TRBV18 and TRBJ1-1; D remains ambiguous. The V gene lost 5 bases and the J gene lost 0 bases, with 13 bases spanning the gap. The germline V gene has CDR1 KGHSH and CDR2 LQKENI. The CDR3 length is 15 residues. CDR3 amino acids: CASSVRPAMNTEAFF. The CDR3 DNA sequence: TGTGCCAGCTCAGTACGTCCGGCAATGAACACTGAAGCTTTCTTT.

The sample holds a few counts of this clonotype. The chain carries TRBV11-2 and TRBJ2-1, with D possibly being TRBD2 (6 bases). V was clipped by 4 bases and J by 10 bases, with 14 bases between them. Per germline, CDR1 SGHAT and CDR2 FQNNGV. The CDR3 is 13 amino acids. The CDR3 spells CASSYSGGGEQFF. In nucleotides, the CDR3 is TGTGCCAGCAGCTATAGTGGCGGAGGGGAGCAGTTCTTC.

V is TRBV12-3 or TRBV12-4 and J is TRBJ2-4; D assignment may be TRBD1 or TRBD2 (5 bases each). The length of the CDR3 is 17 residues. Trimming pared 5 bases from V and 6 bases from J, leaving 23 bases between. The CDR3 loop is CASSQGSGGLEVNIQYF. CDR3 in DNA: TGTGCCAGCAGTCAGGGTTCCGGAGGCCTTGAGGTAAACATTCAGTACTTC.